These T cell receptor beta chains were read from a single sample in a study of cytotoxic CD8 clonotypes in ibrutinib-treated CLL. The assay was immunoSEQ multiplex PCR, and TCRdb's table has in-frame clones only and misses some. This sample yields some 23,000 clones, of which around 69% are seen a single time; roughly half belongs to the top ten. This specimen consisted of PBMCs, obtained at disease progression, from a patient treated with ibrutinib. Receptor source: a human donor with chronic lymphocytic leukemia. Each CDR3 is given with its conserved first and last residue. The D gene is left open where the match is weak. Where a row states a size, it is once, few, many or the class of an expanded clone; other rows omit it.

TRBJ1-2,NA,NA,TRBV5-6,CASSGGHRGYGYTF,TGTGCCAGCAGCGGTGGACACCGGGGCTATGGCTACACCTTC
TRBJ2-2,TRBD1,NA,TRBV11-2,CASSHASRTGNTGELFF,TGTGCCAGCAGCCACGCCTCCCGGACAGGGAACACCGGGGAGCTGTTTTTT
TRBJ1-1,NA,NA,TRBV5-1,CASSFSPTAGNTEAFF,TGCGCCAGCAGCTTTTCCCCAACCGCAGGTAACACTGAAGCTTTCTTT
TRBJ1-1,NA,once,TRBV11-2,CASSSTANTEAFF,TGTGCCAGCAGCTCGACAGCGAACACTGAAGCTTTCTTT
TRBJ1-2,NA,NA,TRBV7-9,CASSSRGSPYGYTF,TGTGCCAGCAGCTCGCGAGGCAGTCCCTATGGCTACACCTTC
TRBJ1-6,NA,few,TRBV9,CASSLRYNSPLHF,TGTGCCAGCAGCCTGAGGTATAATTCACCCCTCCACTTT
TRBJ2-7,NA,NA,TRBV7-3,CASSSIDRPYEQYF,TGTGCCAGCAGTTCTATCGATCGACCCTACGAGCAGTACTTC
TRBJ1-1,NA,few,TRBV15,CATSRGAYGPSNTEAFF,TGTGCCACCAGCAGAGGAGCCTACGGCCCCTCGAACACTGAAGCTTTCTTT
TRBJ1-1,NA,few,TRBV30,CAWSRGLGTEAFF,TGTGCCTGGAGTCGGGGGCTAGGCACTGAAGCTTTCTTT
TRBJ2-2,NA,few,TRBV7-9,CASSLALAGAGELFF,TGTGCCAGCAGCCTCGCCTTGGCGGGGGCGGGGGAGCTGTTTTTT
TRBJ2-1,NA,NA,TRBV7-3,CASSPDPPGYNEQFF,TGTGCCAGCAGCCCAGACCCACCTGGGTACAATGAGCAGTTCTTC
TRBJ1-6,NA,NA,TRBV19,CASSPREVGYNSPLHF,TGTGCCAGTAGTCCCCGAGAAGTAGGGTATAATTCACCCCTCCACTTT
TRBJ2-7,TRBD1,NA,TRBV5-6,CASTIMTGGYEQYF,TGTGCCAGCACCATTATGACAGGGGGATACGAGCAGTACTTC
TRBJ1-2,NA,few,TRBV6-5,CASSLTGGYGYTF,TGTGCCAGCAGCTTGACGGGGGGCTATGGCTACACCTTC
TRBJ2-7,NA,NA,TRBV7-6,CASSSTSGSYEQYF,TGTGCCAGCAGCTCGACTTCAGGCTCCTACGAGCAGTACTTC
TRBJ2-7,TRBD1,once,TRBV19,CASSNRDRVFEQYF,TGTGCCAGTAGCAACCGGGACAGGGTGTTCGAGCAGTACTTC
TRBJ2-7,TRBD1,few,TRBV12-5,CASGLDRGKAYEQYF,TGTGCTAGTGGGCTTGACAGGGGAAAGGCCTACGAGCAGTACTTC
TRBJ2-5,TRBD2,NA,TRBV7-2,CASSLMSGGQETQYF,TGTGCCAGCAGCTTAATGAGCGGGGGTCAAGAGACCCAGTACTTC
TRBJ2-2,TRBD2,NA,TRBV9,CASSPKSSGGAGELFF,TGTGCCAGCAGCCCTAAGTCTAGCGGGGGGGCCGGGGAGCTGTTTTTT
TRBJ2-1,NA,once,TRBV5-4,CASSLGTYNEQFF,TGTGCCAGCAGCTTGGGTACCTACAATGAGCAGTTCTTC
TRBJ1-2,NA,NA,TRBV9,CASSVGQGAYGYTF,TGTGCCAGCAGCGTAGGGCAGGGTGCGTATGGCTACACCTTC
TRBJ2-4,NA,NA,TRBV14,CASSQESLPRQDIQYF,TGTGCCAGCAGCCAAGAAAGCCTCCCCCGGCAGGACATTCAGTACTTC
TRBJ2-1,TRBD2,NA,TRBV19,CASSIGSGGGSYNEQFF,TGTGCCAGTAGTATCGGAAGCGGGGGAGGGTCCTACAATGAGCAGTTCTTC
TRBJ1-4,NA,few,TRBV2,CASSGRRDPTNEKLFF,TGTGCCAGCAGTGGCAGGAGGGATCCAACTAATGAAAAACTGTTTTTT
TRBJ1-6,NA,few,TRBV30,CAWRSTGRPLHF,TGTGCCTGGAGGTCCACAGGCCGCCCCCTCCACTTT
TRBJ1-4,NA,once,TRBV13,CASSLGEKLFF,TGTGCCAGCAGCTTAGGTGAAAAACTGTTTTTT
TRBJ2-5,NA,NA,TRBV30,CAWSVKGQQRETQYF,TGTGCCTGGAGTGTAAAGGGCCAGCAGCGGGAGACCCAGTACTTC
TRBJ1-2,NA,few,TRBV6-5,CASSSWDGHKDYTF,TGTGCCAGCAGTTCCTGGGACGGCCATAAGGACTACACCTTC
TRBJ2-6,NA,NA,TRBV27,CATRTEISSGANVLTF,TGTGCCACTCGGACAGAGATCAGCTCTGGGGCCAACGTCCTGACTTTC
TRBJ1-2,NA,NA,TRBV4-3,CASSPKQWPHYGYTF,TGCGCCAGCAGCCCTAAACAATGGCCCCATTATGGCTACACCTTC
TRBJ2-2,NA,NA,TRBV7-7,CASSLGGTGELFF,TGTGCCAGCAGCTTAGGGGGGACCGGGGAGCTGTTTTTT
TRBJ2-6,TRBD2,NA,TRBV19,CASSIDPLGRAGANVLTF,TGTGCCAGTAGTATAGATCCCCTAGGGAGGGCTGGGGCCAACGTCCTGACTTTC
TRBJ2-5,NA,NA,TRBV5-6,CASSSKETQYF,TGTGCCAGCAGCTCAAAAGAGACCCAGTACTTC
TRBJ2-2,NA,medium-sized,TRBV6-5,CASSFERGTGELFF,TGTGCCAGCAGTTTCGAAAGGGGTACCGGGGAGCTGTTTTTT
TRBJ2-5,NA,NA,TRBV6-1,CASRRGDETQYF,TGTGCCAGCAGAAGGGGGGACGAGACCCAGTACTTC
TRBJ2-1,NA,NA,TRBV5-1,CASSLDGGGPYNEQFF,TGCGCCAGCAGCTTGGACGGGGGAGGTCCCTACAATGAGCAGTTCTTC
TRBJ2-1,TRBD1,NA,TRBV5-1,CASSSWTGQSYNEQFF,TGCGCCAGCAGCTCATGGACAGGGCAATCCTACAATGAGCAGTTCTTC
TRBJ2-1,NA,NA,TRBV13,CASSLGGNEQFF,TGTGCCAGCAGTCTAGGTGGGAATGAGCAGTTCTTC
TRBJ1-1,NA,NA,TRBV7-9,CASSPDLNTEAFF,TGTGCCAGCAGCCCAGACCTGAACACTGAAGCTTTCTTT
TRBJ1-5,NA,few,TRBV2,CASSGEARWQPQHF,TGTGCCAGCAGTGGGGAGGCGAGGTGGCAGCCCCAGCATTTT
TRBJ2-5,NA,NA,TRBV9,CASSVQGSIRGETQYF,TGTGCCAGCAGCGTACAGGGAAGTATACGGGGAGAGACCCAGTACTTC
TRBJ2-3,NA,NA,TRBV5-1,CASSLDSTDTQYF,TGCGCCAGCAGCTTGGATTCCACAGATACGCAGTATTTT
TRBJ1-2,TRBD1,NA,TRBV11-2,CASSLSGGTGGRNYGYTF,TGTGCCAGCAGCTTAAGTGGTGGGACAGGGGGCCGAAACTATGGCTACACCTTC
TRBJ2-1,NA,NA,TRBV7-3,CASSLDGPLDEQFF,TGTGCCAGCAGCCTGGACGGTCCTCTTGATGAGCAGTTCTTC
TRBJ2-1,NA,few,TRBV18,CASSGDFYNEQFF,TGTGCCAGCTCAGGGGACTTCTACAATGAGCAGTTCTTC
TRBJ2-3,NA,NA,TRBV11-2,CASSLWGRPTDTQYF,TGTGCCAGCAGCTTATGGGGAAGGCCCACAGATACGCAGTATTTT
TRBJ2-3,NA,NA,TRBV2,CASSELSDTQYF,TGTGCCAGCAGTGAACTGTCAGATACGCAGTATTTT